This TCR beta chain was found in a study of OX40 agonist ivuxolimab in advanced cancers. For the study at large: Patients received ivuxolimab, an intravenous treatment, every 2 weeks at 0.01 to 10 mg/kg. Among those enrolled, mean age was 60 years (range about 23 to 85) and about 82% were male. Patients achieving partial responses numbered three: one hepatocellular carcinoma case and two cutaneous melanoma cases.

V lost 1 base and J lost 1, with 13 bases in between. There are 16 residues in the CDR3. Germline V gives CDR1 SGHAT, CDR2 FQNNGV. Points from the study as a whole: Both blood CD4+ and CD8+ T cells showed clonal growth by week 6 at 0.1 to 3.0 mg/kg.

Concerning this clone itself: The antigen remains unidentified.

Sequenced by immunoSEQ multiplex PCR; TCRdb stores in-frame clones only, minus some. The data show about 40,000 clones, about 87% seen once. The sequence came from an adult with an advanced solid tumor such as melanoma, head and neck, liver or kidney cancer. V gene TRBV11-2 combines with J gene TRBJ1-1; D call uncertain. The input for sequencing was CD4+ or CD8+ T cells sorted from blood, taken in a trial of the OX40 agonist ivuxolimab. CDR3 sequence: CASSLATVGWNTEAFF. As DNA, the CDR3 is TGTGCCAGCAGCTTAGCCACCGTTGGGTGGAACACTGAAGCTTTCTTT.